The T cell receptor (beta chain) under discussion was sequenced for a study of cytomegalovirus exposure and HLA in healthy donors. Overall study context: Previous work identified 90 million to 130 million unique TCR beta sequences from some 170 million T cells. General study points: The only immune exposure information that was available was CMV serostatus. Most TCR beta V segments were productive about 87% or about 30% of the time in an earlier analysis. Judged likely to be a sequencing artifact was a cluster of highly shared sequence variants.

The PCR used 60 Vbeta and 13 Jbeta primers. TCRdb's table, derived via immunoSEQ multiplex PCR, lists solely in-frame clones and lacks some. The sample lists approximately 200,000 clones, approximately 79% occurring once. A word on this clone: As yet, its antigen is unknown.

This clonotype was sampled from a girl between 10 and 17 years old in good health and CMV-seropositive. Sequencing used PBMCs.

The CDR3 region has the DNA TGTGCCATCCCATCCCGGCCAACTAGCGGGGGGTCGTACCAAGAGACCCAGTACTTC. Its translation is CAIPSRPTSGGSYQETQYF. The gene calls are TRBV10-3 and TRBJ2-5; 12 bases align to TRBD2. This CDR3 spans 19 amino acids. The germline V gene encodes CDR1 ENHRY and CDR2 SYGVKD. After removal of 8 bases from V and 0 bases from J, the junction contained 16 bases not matched to a gene.